The 10 T cell receptor beta chains reported below all come from one sample, sequenced in a study of T cell responses to AZD1222 COVID-19 vaccine (dated by TCRdb to the early 2020s). Libraries came from the immunoSEQ multiplex PCR assay. TCRdb holds this immuneACCESS table with in-frame rearrangements only. Some clones are missing; in checked studies, unresolved V genes explain under half, and the rest has no known cause. This sample gives roughly 100,000 clones in total; about 91% of them show up just once. The ten largest clones add up to approximately 19% of the sample. The sample's time point label is to be understood as: baseline before first vaccination. The source material was peripheral blood, sampled on day 0 of AZD1222 vaccination. The receptors stem from an adult in good health.

CDR3 in DNA: TGTGCCAGCAGCCGGGGCCACGGTCTAGAGACCCAGTACTTC. Its protein is CASSRGHGLETQYF. The chain carries TRBV13 and TRBJ2-5; D could derive from TRBD1 or TRBD2 (5 bases each). The length of the CDR3 is 14 residues. From germline, CDR1 is PRHDT and CDR2 FYEKMQ (reference sequence). The V gene lost 5 bases and the J gene lost 4 bases, with 14 bases spanning the gap.

Only one count was recorded for this clone. The rearrangement links TRBV5-5 to TRBJ2-1; tentatively, D is TRBD1 (6 bases). The germline V and J ends were trimmed by 1 base and 5 bases, with 16 bases remaining between them. Germline CDR1 and CDR2: SGHKS and YYEKEE (reference sequence). This CDR3 comprises 16 residues. The CDR3 coding sequence is TGTGCCAGCAGCTTGTTTCCTAGTGGGGACAACAATGAGCAGTTCTTC. Its translation: CASSLFPSGDNNEQFF.

CDR3 coding DNA: TGCAGCGTTGACCCGACAGCCGGGGAAGCTTTCTTT. Residues: CSVDPTAGEAFF. V usage is TRBV29-1 and J usage is TRBJ1-1; D might be TRBD1 (5 bases). The germline CDR1 and CDR2 sequences are SQVTM and ANQGSEA. The V and J ends lost 3 bases and 8 bases respectively, with 13 bases between them. The length of the CDR3 is 12 residues.

The genes are TRBV5-1 and TRBJ2-5, with 7 bases that match TRBD1. The ends lost 4 bases at V and 1 base at J; junction bases unmatched: 4. Germline-derived CDR1 and CDR2 are SGHRS and YFSETQ. The CDR3 totals 14 residues. The CDR3 sequence is CASSVGTVQETQYF. CDR3 bases: TGCGCCAGCAGCGTAGGGACAGTCCAAGAGACCCAGTACTTC.

This chain links TRBV7-6 with TRBJ2-5; D possibly corresponds to TRBD1 (6 bases). The V gene's germline CDR1 is SGHVS and CDR2 FNYEAQ. CDR3 length: 16 residues. V was shortened by 0 bases and J by 3 bases, with 14 bases between the two germline ends. The CDR3 spells CASSLASWGPKETQYF. CDR3 DNA sequence: TGTGCCAGCAGCTTAGCATCGTGGGGGCCCAAAGAGACCCAGTACTTC.

This clone was observed once. This chain joins TRBV5-1 and TRBJ2-7, with D unresolved. This CDR3 has 12 amino acids. Trimming removed 4 bases at V and 2 bases at J, with 7 bases between. From germline, CDR1 is SGHRS and CDR2 YFSETQ. This CDR3 is CASSVSTYEQYF. The CDR3 nucleotides read TGCGCCAGCAGCGTATCCACCTACGAGCAGTACTTC.

The gene calls are TRBV7-9 and TRBJ2-1; no reliable D call. The CDR3 has 16 amino acids. Trimming removed 5 bases from V and 2 bases from J, with 16 bases in between. CDR1 is SEHNR, CDR2 FQNEAQ, per germline (reference sequence). Here the CDR3 DNA reads TGTGCCAGCAGCCTCCTCGGCCCCAGTCCCTACAATGAGCAGTTCTTC. Its protein product is CASSLLGPSPYNEQFF.

A word on this clone: Germline and junction disagree at one end, which may indicate a read error. The gene calls are TRBV19 and TRBJ1-6; TRBD1 aligns across 8 bases. In germline, CDR1 is LNHDA, CDR2 SQIVND (reference sequence). The CDR3 covers 16 residues. The chain's CDR3 is CASSSQGANIGSPLHF. The CDR3, as DNA: TGTGCCAGCAGTAGCCAGGGGGCTAATATTGGCTCACCCCTCCACTTT.

This clone was seen more than once but under ten times. The rearrangement joins TRBV19 to TRBJ1-5; possible D gene TRBD1, 5 bases. Germline CDR1 and CDR2: LNHDA and SQIVND (reference sequence). CDR3 length equals 14 residues. The V end was cut by 6 bases, the J end by 4 bases, with 13 bases between. CDR3 DNA: TGTGCCAGTAGGACAGTTCTAGGGAATCAGCCCCAGCATTTT. Residues: CASRTVLGNQPQHF.

The chain is built from TRBV19 and TRBJ2-1; a weak D match, TRBD1 (6 bases). The CDR3 runs 14 residues. V gave up 6 bases and J gave up 4 bases, with 13 bases separating them. Germline V lookup: CDR1 LNHDA, CDR2 SQIVND (reference sequence). CDR3 nucleotides: TGTGCCAGTAGCTCCGGACAGAAATACAATGAGCAGTTCTTC. Its translation: CASSSGQKYNEQFF.